This T cell receptor (beta chain) was found in a study of breast tumors, draining lymph nodes, adjacent tissues. Of note for this clonotype: Its cognate antigen is unknown.

The V segment lost 7 bases and the J segment 6 bases; nucleotides outside the gene matches: 7. The CDR3 is 14 residues long. CDR1 is MDHEN and CDR2 is SYDVKM in the germline V gene. Study-wide results and limits: Compared with basal-like, luminal-like tumors shared significantly more repertoire with nontumor tissue.

Axillary draining lymph nodes of breast cancer patients supplied the node samples. TCRdb reprocessed the multiplex PCR reads via MiXCR and lists one record per CDR3 protein. The sample carries 150,000 to 250,000 distinct CDR3 sequences, roughly 29% recorded once. The chain is built from TRBV28 and TRBJ1-5; TRBD1 matches 9 bases. Sequenced: axillary lymph node tissue. The clonotype originates from a female donor with breast cancer. Some clones in this sample may be carry-over from other donors' samples. CDR3 nucleotide sequence: TGTGCCAGCAATACCGGGACAGGGTTTCAGCCCCAGCATTTT. Translation: CASNTGTGFQPQHF.